This T cell receptor beta chain was identified during a study of cytomegalovirus exposure and HLA in healthy donors. The CDR3 totals 14 residues. CDR1 is SGHNT, CDR2 YENEEA, per germline. The germline V and J ends were trimmed by 5 bases and 6 bases, with 17 bases remaining between them. PCR was performed using 60 Vbeta and 13 Jbeta primers. Study processing details: There were around 78 million unique TCR beta chains by a later count, and approximately 10 million of them were shared. TCRdb's table, derived via immunoSEQ multiplex PCR, lists solely in-frame clones and lacks some. The DNA gave D and trimming, while V, J and clone size come from that table. The sample includes approximately 130,000 clones, approximately 82% of them seen just once.

The rearrangement uses TRBV11-3 and TRBJ2-7; D remains unclear. The TCR comes from a man aged 35 to 55 in good health and CMV-seronegative. Source material: PBMCs. CDR3 sequence: CASSPMRSSGEQYF. The CDR3 DNA sequence: TGTGCCAGCAGCCCAATGCGGTCATCCGGCGAGCAGTACTTC.